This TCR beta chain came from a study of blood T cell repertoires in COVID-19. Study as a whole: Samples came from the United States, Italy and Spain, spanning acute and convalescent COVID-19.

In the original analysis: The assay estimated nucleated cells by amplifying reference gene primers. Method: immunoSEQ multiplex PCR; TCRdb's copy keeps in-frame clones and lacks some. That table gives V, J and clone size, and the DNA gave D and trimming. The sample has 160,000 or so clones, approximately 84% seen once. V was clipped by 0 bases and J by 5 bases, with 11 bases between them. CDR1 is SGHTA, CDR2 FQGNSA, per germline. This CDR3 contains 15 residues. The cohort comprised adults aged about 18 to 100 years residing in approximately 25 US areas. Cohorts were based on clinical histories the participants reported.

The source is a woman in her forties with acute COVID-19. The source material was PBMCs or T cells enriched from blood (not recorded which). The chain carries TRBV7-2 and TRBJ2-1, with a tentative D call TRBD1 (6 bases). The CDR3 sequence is CASSLALQGDNEQFF. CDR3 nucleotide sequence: TGTGCCAGCAGCTTAGCGCTACAGGGAGACAATGAGCAGTTCTTC.